Presented here are 12 T cell receptor beta chains from one specimen sequenced in a study of T cells after yellow fever vaccination. In TCRdb, the 5' RACE reads were re-called with MiXCR into one record per CDR3 protein. This table holds roughly 520,000 distinct CDR3 sequences, less than 25% found once. Material: PBMCs, obtained roughly 20 days after the first yellow fever vaccination. These receptors came from a man younger than 35 who received the YFV17D yellow fever vaccine.

A few counts support this clonotype. It may be a read error: a sequence one base away is much more abundant. V and J are TRBV7-6 and TRBJ1-3, with unresolved D. The CDR3 length is 12 residues. CDR1 and CDR2 (germline): SGHVS, FNYEAQ. Trimming removed 8 bases from V and 0 bases from J, with 5 bases in between. CDR3 sequence reads: CASGLSGNTIYF. CDR3 nucleotide sequence: TGTGCCAGCGGCCTCTCTGGAAACACCATATATTTT.

This clonotype was seen only a few times. The genes are TRBV19 and TRBJ1-2; D not resolved. The germline V and J ends were trimmed by 7 bases and 7 bases, with 22 bases remaining between them. Germline-derived CDR1 and CDR2 are LNHDA and SQIVND (reference sequence). This CDR3 is built from 15 residues. CDR3 residues: CASTTPGLTGPGYTF. DNA of the CDR3: TGTGCCAGTACCACCCCGGGCCTCACCGGCCCTGGCTACACCTTC.

This clonotype occurred a few times. The V gene is TRBV27, the J gene TRBJ2-7; 9 positions agree with TRBD1. Germline lookup yields CDR1 MNHEY and CDR2 SMNVEV (reference sequence). The CDR3 runs 13 residues. V shed 4 bases, J shed 7 bases, and the junction held 5 bases outside the gene matches. The CDR3 region is CASSWTGAGEQYF. The CDR3 DNA sequence: TGTGCCAGCAGTTGGACAGGGGCAGGTGAGCAGTACTTC.

The chain carries TRBV20-1 and TRBJ2-3; the D gene is possibly TRBD1 (6 bases). Trimming pared 2 bases from V and 3 bases from J, leaving 6 bases between. The CDR3 runs 12 residues. Germline values: CDR1 DFQATT, CDR2 SNEGSKA (reference sequence). In DNA, the CDR3 is TGCAGTGCTAGACAGGGGACAGATACGCAGTATTTT. Translation: CSARQGTDTQYF.

V and J are TRBV6-1 and TRBJ1-6; D is undetermined. The V gene's germline CDR1 is MNHNS and CDR2 SASEGT. The CDR3 runs 14 residues. Deletions cut 3 bases from V and 2 bases from J, with 5 bases between. The CDR3 reads CASSDRAYNSPLHF. CDR3 nucleotide sequence: TGTGCCAGCAGTGACAGAGCCTATAATTCACCCCTCCACTTT.

The V call is TRBV20-1, the J call TRBJ2-1; 11 bases map to TRBD2. From germline, CDR1 is DFQATT and CDR2 SNEGSKA (reference sequence). The CDR3 covers 15 residues. V lost 3 bases, J lost 4 bases, and 5 bases stayed unmatched. The CDR3: CSARVAGGPYNEQFF. CDR3 in DNA: TGCAGTGCTAGGGTAGCGGGGGGGCCTTACAATGAGCAGTTCTTC.

This clonotype was found a few times. This rearrangement joins TRBV7-6 to TRBJ2-5; D is possibly TRBD2 (6 bases). Deletions cut 5 bases from V and 5 bases from J, with 18 bases between. Germline CDR1 is SGHVS and CDR2 is FNYEAQ. This CDR3 comprises 15 residues. The CDR3, as DNA: TGTGCCAGCAGCCCTCTACTAGCCGTGGGGGAGACCCAGTACTTC. As protein: CASSPLLAVGETQYF.

In this sample, this clonotype turned up a few times. The V and J genes are TRBV5-1 and TRBJ2-5; D unresolved. CDR3 length: 13 residues. CDR1 is SGHRS, CDR2 YFSETQ, per germline. V gave up 4 bases and J gave up 5 bases, with 12 bases separating them. In nucleotides, the CDR3 is TGCGCCAGCAGCCGCCCCAGTGGGGAGACCCAGTACTTC. This sequence encodes CASSRPSGETQYF.

In its sample, this clonotype was seen a few times. The chain links TRBV6-1 to TRBJ2-5; possible D gene TRBD2, 5 bases. Germline CDR1 reads MNHNS; CDR2 reads SASEGT. Trimming took 2 bases from V and 7 from J, leaving 14 bases between them. This CDR3 is 14 amino acids long. The CDR3 DNA reads as TGTGCCAGCAGTGAATCTAGCACTGGATGGACCCAGTACTTC. Translating it yields CASSESSTGWTQYF.

V is TRBV7-6 and J is TRBJ2-7, with a possible D match to TRBD1 (6 bases). The germline gives CDR1 SGHVS, CDR2 FNYEAQ. The CDR3 extends over 16 amino acids. V dropped 8 bases and J dropped 0 bases, with 20 bases sitting between them. The CDR3 reads CASSGGTPRSSYEQYF. The CDR3 nucleotides are TGTGCCAGCTCCGGTGGGACACCAAGGAGCTCCTACGAGCAGTACTTC.

V usage is TRBV11-2 and J usage is TRBJ2-1; 14 nucleotides match TRBD2. The CDR3 is 18 amino acids. Looked up from germline, CDR1 is SGHAT and CDR2 is FQNNGV. V trimming: 5 bases; J trimming: 4 bases; junction bases outside the gene matches: 10. CDR3 sequence reads: CASSPRTSGGFTYNEQFF. In nucleotides, the CDR3 is TGTGCCAGCAGCCCGCGGACTAGCGGGGGGTTTACGTACAATGAGCAGTTCTTC.

This clonotype was counted a few times. The genes are TRBV12-3 or TRBV12-4 and TRBJ2-5; 8 positions match TRBD1. There are 15 residues in the CDR3. The V gene end was trimmed by 6 bases and the J gene end by 5 bases; junction bases not matched to a gene: 11. CDR3 sequence (DNA): TGTGCCAGCAGCAGAGACAGGGGTCGTTGGGAGACCCAGTACTTC. Protein: CASSRDRGRWETQYF.